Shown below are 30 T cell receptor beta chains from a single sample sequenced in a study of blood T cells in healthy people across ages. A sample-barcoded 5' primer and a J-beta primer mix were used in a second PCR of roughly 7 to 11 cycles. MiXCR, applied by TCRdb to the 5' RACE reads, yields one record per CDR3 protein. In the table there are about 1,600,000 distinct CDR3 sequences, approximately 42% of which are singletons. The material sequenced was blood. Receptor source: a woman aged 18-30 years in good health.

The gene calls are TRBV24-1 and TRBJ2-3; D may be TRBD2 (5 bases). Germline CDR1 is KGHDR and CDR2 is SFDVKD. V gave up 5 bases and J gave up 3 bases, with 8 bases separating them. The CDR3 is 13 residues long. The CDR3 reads CATSGSGTDTQYF. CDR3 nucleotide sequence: TGTGCCACCAGTGGTTCGGGGACAGATACGCAGTATTTT.

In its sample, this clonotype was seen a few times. The CDR3 DNA reads as TGTGCCAGCAGTTCCCCTCAATCGGGCGGCTACACCTTC. This sequence encodes CASSSPQSGGYTF. The chain combines TRBV28 with TRBJ1-2; D not certain. V lost 4 bases to trimming and J lost 8 bases, with 14 bases between them. Germline values: CDR1 MDHEN, CDR2 SYDVKM. This CDR3 is built from 13 residues.

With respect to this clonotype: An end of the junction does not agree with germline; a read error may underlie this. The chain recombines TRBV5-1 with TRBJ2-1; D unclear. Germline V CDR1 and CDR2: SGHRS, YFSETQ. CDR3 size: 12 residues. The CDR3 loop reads CASRTTYNEQFF. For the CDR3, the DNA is TGTGCCAGCAGAACAACCTACAATGAGCAGTTCTTC.

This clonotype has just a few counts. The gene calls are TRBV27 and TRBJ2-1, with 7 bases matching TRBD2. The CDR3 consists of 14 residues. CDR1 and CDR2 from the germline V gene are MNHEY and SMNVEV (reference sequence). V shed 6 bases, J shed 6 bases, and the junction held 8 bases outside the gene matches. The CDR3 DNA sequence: TGTGCCAGCAGGCCATCAAGCGGGGTCAATGAGCAGTTCTTC. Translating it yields CASRPSSGVNEQFF.

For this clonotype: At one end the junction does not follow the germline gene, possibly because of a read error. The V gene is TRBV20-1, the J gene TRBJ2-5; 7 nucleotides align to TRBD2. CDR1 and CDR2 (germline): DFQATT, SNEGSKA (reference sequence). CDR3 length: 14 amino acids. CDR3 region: CSAKNPSGVESQYF. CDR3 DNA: TGCAGTGCTAAAAACCCTAGCGGAGTAGAGTCCCAGTACTTC.

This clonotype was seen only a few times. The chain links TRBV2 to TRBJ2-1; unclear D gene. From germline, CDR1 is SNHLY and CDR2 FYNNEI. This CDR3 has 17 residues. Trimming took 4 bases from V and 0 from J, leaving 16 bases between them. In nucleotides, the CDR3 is TGTGCCAGCAGTGCTCAGGTCCTGATACTCTCCTACAATGAGCAGTTCTTC. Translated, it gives CASSAQVLILSYNEQFF.

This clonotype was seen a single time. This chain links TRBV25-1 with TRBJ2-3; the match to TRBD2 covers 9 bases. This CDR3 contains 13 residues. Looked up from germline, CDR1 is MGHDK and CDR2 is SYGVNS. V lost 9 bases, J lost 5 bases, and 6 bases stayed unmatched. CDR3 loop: CASAGGAVDTQYF. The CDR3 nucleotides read TGTGCCAGTGCGGGGGGGGCCGTAGATACGCAGTATTTT.

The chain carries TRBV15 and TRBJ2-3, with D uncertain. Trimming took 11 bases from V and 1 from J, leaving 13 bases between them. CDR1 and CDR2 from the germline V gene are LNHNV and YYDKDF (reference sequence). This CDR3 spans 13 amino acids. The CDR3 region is CAVMRRGTDTQYF. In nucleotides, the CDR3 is TGTGCCGTCATGAGAAGGGGCACAGATACGCAGTATTTT.

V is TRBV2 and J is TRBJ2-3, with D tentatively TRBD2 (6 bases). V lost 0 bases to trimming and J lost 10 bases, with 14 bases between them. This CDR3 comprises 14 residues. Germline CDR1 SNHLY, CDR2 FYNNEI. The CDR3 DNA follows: TGTGCCAGCAGTGAAGCGCTTCTGGAGGGTCCGCAGTATTTT. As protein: CASSEALLEGPQYF.

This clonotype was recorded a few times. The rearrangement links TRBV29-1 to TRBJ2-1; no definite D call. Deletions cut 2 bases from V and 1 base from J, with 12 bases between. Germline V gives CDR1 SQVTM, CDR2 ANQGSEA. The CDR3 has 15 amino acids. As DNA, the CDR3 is TGCAGCGTTGAAATTGGGGAAAAGTCCTACAATGAGCAGTTCTTC. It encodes CSVEIGEKSYNEQFF.

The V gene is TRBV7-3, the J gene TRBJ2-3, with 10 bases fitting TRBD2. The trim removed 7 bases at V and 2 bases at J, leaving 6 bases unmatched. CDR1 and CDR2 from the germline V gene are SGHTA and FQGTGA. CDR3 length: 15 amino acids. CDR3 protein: CASTQTSGPTDTQYF. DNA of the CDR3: TGTGCCAGCACTCAGACTAGCGGGCCCACAGATACGCAGTATTTT.

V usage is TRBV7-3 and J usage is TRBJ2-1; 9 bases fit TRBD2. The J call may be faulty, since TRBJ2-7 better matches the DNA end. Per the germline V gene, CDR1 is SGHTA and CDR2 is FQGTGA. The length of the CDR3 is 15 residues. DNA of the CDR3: TGTGCCAGCTCCATAGCGGGGGACCCCTACAATGAGCAGTACTTC. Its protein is CASSIAGDPYNEQYF.

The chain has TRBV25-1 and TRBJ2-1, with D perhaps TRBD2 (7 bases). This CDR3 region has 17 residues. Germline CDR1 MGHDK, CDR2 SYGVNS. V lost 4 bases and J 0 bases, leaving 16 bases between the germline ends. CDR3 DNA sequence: TGTGCCAGCAGTGTAAGAGGGGGGGAGAGCTCCTACAATGAGCAGTTCTTC. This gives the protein CASSVRGGESSYNEQFF.

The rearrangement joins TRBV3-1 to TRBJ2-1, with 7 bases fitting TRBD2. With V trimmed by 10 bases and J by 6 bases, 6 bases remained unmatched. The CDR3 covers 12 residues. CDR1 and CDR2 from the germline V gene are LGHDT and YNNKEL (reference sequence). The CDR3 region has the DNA TGTGCCAACGCCGGGGAGGGCAATGAGCAGTTCTTC. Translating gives CANAGEGNEQFF.

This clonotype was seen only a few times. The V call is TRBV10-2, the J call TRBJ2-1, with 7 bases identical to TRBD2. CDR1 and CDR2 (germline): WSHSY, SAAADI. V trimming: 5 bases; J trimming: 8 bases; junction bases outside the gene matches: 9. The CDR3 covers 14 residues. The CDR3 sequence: CASSSISGNDEQFF. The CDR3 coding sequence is TGCGCCAGCAGTTCAATAAGCGGGAATGATGAGCAGTTCTTC.

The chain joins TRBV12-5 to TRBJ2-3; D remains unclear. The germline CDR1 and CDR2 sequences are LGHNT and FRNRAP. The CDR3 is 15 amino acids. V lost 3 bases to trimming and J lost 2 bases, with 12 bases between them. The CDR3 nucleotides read TGTGCTAGTGGTTTACGTGGCGGACCCACAGATACGCAGTATTTT. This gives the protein CASGLRGGPTDTQYF.

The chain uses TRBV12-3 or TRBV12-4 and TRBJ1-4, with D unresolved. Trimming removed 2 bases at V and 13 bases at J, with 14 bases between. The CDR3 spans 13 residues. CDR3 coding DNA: TGTGCCAGCAGTTTATCCCTGCGTTCAGGACTGTTTTTT. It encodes CASSLSLRSGLFF.

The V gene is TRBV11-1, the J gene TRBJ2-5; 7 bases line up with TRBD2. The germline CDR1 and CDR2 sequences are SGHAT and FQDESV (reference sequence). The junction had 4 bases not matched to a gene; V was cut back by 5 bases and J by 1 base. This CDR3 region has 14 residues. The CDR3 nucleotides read TGTGCCAGCAGCATCCGGGGGGTCCAAGAGACCCAGTACTTC. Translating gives CASSIRGVQETQYF. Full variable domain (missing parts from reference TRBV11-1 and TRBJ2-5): EAEVAQSPRYKITEKSQAVAFWCDPISGHATLYWYRQILGQGPELLVQFQDESVVDDSQLPKDRFSAERLKGVDSTLKIQPAELGDSAMYLCASSIRGVQETQYFGPGTRLLVL.

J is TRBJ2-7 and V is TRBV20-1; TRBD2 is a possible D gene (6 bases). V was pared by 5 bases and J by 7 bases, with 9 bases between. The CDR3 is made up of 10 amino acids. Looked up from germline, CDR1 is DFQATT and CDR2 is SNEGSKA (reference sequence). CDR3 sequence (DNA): TGCAGTGCTCTCGCGGGGGAGCAGTACTTC. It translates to CSALAGEQYF.

CDR3 DNA: TGCAGTGCTATAGCGGGGGGCACCGCGACCTACAATGAGCAGTTCTTC. Translation: CSAIAGGTATYNEQFF. The J gene is TRBJ2-1, the V gene TRBV20-1, with 10 bases lining up with TRBD2. The V gene end was trimmed by 4 bases and the J gene end by 2 bases; junction bases not matched to a gene: 8. In germline, CDR1 is DFQATT, CDR2 SNEGSKA (reference sequence). This CDR3 is 16 amino acids long.

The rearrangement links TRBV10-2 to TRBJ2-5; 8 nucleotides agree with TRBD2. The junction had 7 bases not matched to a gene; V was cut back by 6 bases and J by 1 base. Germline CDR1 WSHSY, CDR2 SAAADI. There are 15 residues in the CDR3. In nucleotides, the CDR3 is TGCGCCAGCAGGGTCCCGGGACTAGGCCAAGAGACCCAGTACTTC. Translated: CASRVPGLGQETQYF.

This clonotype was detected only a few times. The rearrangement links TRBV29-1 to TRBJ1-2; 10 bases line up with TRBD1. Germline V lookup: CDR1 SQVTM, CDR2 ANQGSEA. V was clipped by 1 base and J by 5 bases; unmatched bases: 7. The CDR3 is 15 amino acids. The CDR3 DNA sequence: TGCAGCGTTGAAGTAGGGACAGGGGCGCCATATGGCTACACCTTC. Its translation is CSVEVGTGAPYGYTF.

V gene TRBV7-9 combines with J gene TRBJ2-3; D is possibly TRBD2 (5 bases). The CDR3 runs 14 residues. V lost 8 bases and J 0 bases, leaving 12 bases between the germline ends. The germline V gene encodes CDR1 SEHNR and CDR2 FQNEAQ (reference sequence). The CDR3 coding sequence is TGTGCCAGCGGGAGAGGCGTAAGCACAGATACGCAGTATTTT. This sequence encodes CASGRGVSTDTQYF.

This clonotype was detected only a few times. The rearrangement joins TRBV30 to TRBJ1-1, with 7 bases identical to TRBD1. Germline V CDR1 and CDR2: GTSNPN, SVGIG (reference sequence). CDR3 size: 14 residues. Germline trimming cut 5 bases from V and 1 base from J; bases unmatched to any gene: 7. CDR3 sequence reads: CAWGGQTTNTEAFF. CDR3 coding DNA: TGTGCCTGGGGGGGACAGACCACGAACACTGAAGCTTTCTTT.

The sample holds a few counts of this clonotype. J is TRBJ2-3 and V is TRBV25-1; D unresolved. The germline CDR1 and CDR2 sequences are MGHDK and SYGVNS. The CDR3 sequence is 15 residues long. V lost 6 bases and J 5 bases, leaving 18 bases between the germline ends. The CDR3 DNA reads TGTGCCAGCAGCGCAACGGGCCCCATGGTAGATACGCAGTATTTT. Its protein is CASSATGPMVDTQYF.

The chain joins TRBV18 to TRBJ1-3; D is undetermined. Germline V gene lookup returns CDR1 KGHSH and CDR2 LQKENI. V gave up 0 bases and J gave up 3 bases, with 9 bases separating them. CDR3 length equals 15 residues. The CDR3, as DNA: TGTGCCAGCTCACCACCGGAGGGCTATGGAAACACCATATATTTT. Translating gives CASSPPEGYGNTIYF.

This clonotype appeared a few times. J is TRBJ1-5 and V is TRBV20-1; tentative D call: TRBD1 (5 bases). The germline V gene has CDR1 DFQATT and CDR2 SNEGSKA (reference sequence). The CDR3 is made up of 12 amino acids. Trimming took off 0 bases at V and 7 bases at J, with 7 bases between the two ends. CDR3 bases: TGCAGTGCTAGAGATCAGGGACAGCCCCAGCATTTT. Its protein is CSARDQGQPQHF.

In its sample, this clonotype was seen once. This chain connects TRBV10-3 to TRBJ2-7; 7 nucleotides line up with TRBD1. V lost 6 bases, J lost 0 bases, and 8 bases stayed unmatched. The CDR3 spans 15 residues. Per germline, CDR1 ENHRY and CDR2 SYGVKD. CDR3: CAIRQDRLVSYEQYF. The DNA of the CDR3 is TGTGCCATCAGGCAGGACAGGCTCGTCTCCTACGAGCAGTACTTC.

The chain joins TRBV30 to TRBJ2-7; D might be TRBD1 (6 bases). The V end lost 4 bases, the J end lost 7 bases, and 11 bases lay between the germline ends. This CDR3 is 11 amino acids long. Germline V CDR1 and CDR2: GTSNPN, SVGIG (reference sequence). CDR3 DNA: TGTGCCTGGACCAGAGGGGGAGAGCAGTACTTC. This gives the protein CAWTRGGEQYF.

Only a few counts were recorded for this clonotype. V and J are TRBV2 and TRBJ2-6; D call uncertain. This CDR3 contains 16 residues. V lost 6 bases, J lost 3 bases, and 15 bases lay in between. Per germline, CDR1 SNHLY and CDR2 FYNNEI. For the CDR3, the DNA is TGTGCCAGCAGGTCAGAAGCCCTCCGTGGGGCCAACGTCCTGACTTTC. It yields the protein CASRSEALRGANVLTF.